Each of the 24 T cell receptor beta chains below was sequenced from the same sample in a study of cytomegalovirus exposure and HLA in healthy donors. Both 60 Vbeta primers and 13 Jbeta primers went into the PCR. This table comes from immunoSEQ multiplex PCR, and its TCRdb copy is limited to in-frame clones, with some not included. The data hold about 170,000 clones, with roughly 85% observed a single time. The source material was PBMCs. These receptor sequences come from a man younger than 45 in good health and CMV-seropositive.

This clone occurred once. CDR3 nucleotides: TGTGCCAGCAGCTTAGCGCGGGGGTACCAAGAGACCCAGTACTTC. It codes for CASSLARGYQETQYF. V and J are TRBV7-2 and TRBJ2-5; 7 nucleotides agree with TRBD2. CDR3 size: 15 residues. Trimming removed 0 bases from V and 0 bases from J; junction bases left unmatched: 1. Germline V CDR1 and CDR2: SGHTA, FQGNSA.

This CDR3 reads CASSPDYRSTDTQYF. In DNA, the CDR3 is TGTGCCAGCAGCCCGGACTACCGCAGCACAGATACGCAGTATTTT. The chain uses TRBV6-6 and TRBJ2-3; possible D gene TRBD2, 6 bases. V was shortened by 6 bases and J by 0 bases, with 13 bases between the two germline ends. The CDR3 contains 15 residues. Per germline, CDR1 MNHNY and CDR2 SVGAGI (reference sequence).

The chain's CDR3 is CASSSGVDTGELFF. The CDR3 DNA sequence: TGTGCCAGCAGCTCAGGGGTAGACACCGGGGAGCTGTTTTTT. V is TRBV7-9 and J is TRBJ2-2; a weak D match, TRBD1 (6 bases). The CDR3 has 14 amino acids. V was pared by 4 bases and J by 3 bases, with 9 bases between. Germline CDR1 reads SEHNR; CDR2 reads FQNEAQ (reference sequence).

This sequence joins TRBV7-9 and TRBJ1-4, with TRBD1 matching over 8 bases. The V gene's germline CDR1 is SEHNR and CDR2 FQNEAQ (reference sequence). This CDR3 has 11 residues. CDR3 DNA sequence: TGTGGGACAGGGACTAATGAAAAACTGTTTTTT. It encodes CGTGTNEKLFF.

The CDR3 spells CASSVESTSSTDTQYF. The CDR3 DNA sequence: TGTGCCAGCAGCGTAGAGTCGACTTCCAGCACAGATACGCAGTATTTT. The chain is built from TRBV9 and TRBJ2-3; D not certain. V was pared by 0 bases and J by 0 bases, with 11 bases between. In germline, CDR1 is SGDLS, CDR2 YYNGEE. CDR3 length: 16 residues.

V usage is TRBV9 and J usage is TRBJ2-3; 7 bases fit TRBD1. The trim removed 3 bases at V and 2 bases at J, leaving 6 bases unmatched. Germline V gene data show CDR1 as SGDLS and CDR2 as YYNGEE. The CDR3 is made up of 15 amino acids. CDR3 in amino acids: CASSGRDRPTDTQYF. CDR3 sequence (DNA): TGTGCCAGCAGCGGAAGGGACAGACCCACAGATACGCAGTATTTT.

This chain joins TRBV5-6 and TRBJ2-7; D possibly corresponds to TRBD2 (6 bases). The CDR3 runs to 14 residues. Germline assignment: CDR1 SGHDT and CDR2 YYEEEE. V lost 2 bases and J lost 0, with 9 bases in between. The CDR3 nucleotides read TGTGCCAGCAGCTTCGGGACTGGCTCCTACGAGCAGTACTTC. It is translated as CASSFGTGSYEQYF.

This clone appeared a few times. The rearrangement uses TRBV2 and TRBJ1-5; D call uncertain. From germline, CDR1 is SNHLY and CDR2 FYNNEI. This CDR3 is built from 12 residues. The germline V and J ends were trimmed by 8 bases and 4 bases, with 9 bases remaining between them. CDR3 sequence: CASHPGNQPQHF. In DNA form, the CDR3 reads TGTGCCAGCCATCCCGGTAATCAGCCCCAGCATTTT.

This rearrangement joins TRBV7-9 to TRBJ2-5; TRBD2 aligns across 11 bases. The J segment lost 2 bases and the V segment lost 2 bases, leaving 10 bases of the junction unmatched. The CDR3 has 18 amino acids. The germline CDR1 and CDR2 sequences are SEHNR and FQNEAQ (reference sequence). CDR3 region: CASSLLAGGWGAQETQYF. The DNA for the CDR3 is TGTGCCAGCAGCTTACTAGCGGGAGGATGGGGCGCTCAAGAGACCCAGTACTTC.

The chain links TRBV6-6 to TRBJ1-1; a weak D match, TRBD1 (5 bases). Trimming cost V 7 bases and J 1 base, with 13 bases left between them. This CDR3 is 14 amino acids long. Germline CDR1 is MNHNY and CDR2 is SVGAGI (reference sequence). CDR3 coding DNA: TGTGCCAGCACCGAAGGGGCCGCGAACACTGAAGCTTTCTTT. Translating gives CASTEGAANTEAFF.

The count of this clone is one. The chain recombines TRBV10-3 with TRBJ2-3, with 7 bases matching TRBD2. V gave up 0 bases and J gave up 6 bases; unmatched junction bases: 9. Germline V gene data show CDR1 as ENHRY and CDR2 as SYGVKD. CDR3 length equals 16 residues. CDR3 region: CAISESKLQGGDTQYF. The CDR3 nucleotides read TGTGCCATCAGTGAGTCGAAGTTGCAGGGAGGGGATACGCAGTATTTT.

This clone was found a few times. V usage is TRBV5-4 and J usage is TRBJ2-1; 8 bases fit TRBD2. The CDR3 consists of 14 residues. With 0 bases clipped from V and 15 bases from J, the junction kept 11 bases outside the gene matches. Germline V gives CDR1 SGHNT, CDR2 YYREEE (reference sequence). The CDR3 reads CASSLVSSGLAPFF. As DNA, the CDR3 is TGTGCCAGCAGCTTGGTCTCATCAGGACTAGCTCCGTTCTTC.

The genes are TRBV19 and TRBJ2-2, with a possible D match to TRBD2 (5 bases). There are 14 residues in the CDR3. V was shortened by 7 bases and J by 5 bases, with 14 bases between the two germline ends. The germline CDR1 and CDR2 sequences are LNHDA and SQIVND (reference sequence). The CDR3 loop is CASMRVAGTGELFF. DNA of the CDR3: TGTGCCAGTATGAGGGTGGCAGGTACCGGGGAGCTGTTTTTT. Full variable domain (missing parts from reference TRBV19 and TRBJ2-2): DGGITQSPKYLFRKEGQNVTLSCEQNLNHDAMYWYRQDPGQGLRLIYYSQIVNDFQKGDIAEGYSVSREKKESFPLTVTSAQKNPTAFYLCASMRVAGTGELFFGEGSRLTVL.

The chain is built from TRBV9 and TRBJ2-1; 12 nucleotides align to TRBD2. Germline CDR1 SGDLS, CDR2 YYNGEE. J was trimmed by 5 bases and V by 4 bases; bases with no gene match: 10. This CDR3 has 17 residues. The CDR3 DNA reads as TGTGCCAGCAGCACAGGGGGCCTAGCGGGAGGGCACAATGAGCAGTTCTTC. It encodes CASSTGGLAGGHNEQFF.

CDR3 in amino acids: CSVSPGQGVVETQYF. CDR3 in DNA: TGCAGCGTTTCCCCGGGACAGGGTGTAGTAGAGACCCAGTACTTC. The V and J genes are TRBV29-1 and TRBJ2-5; 9 bases line up with TRBD1. The CDR3 consists of 15 residues. CDR1 and CDR2 from the germline V gene are SQVTM and ANQGSEA. With V trimmed by 5 bases and J by 4 bases, 11 bases remained unmatched.

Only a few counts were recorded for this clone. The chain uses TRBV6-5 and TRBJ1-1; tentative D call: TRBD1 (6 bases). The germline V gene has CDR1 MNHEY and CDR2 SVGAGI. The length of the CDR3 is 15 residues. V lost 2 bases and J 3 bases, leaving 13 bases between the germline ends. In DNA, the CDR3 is TGTGCCAGCAGTTACGTCGGGGGGCCCTACACTGAAGCTTTCTTT. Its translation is CASSYVGGPYTEAFF.

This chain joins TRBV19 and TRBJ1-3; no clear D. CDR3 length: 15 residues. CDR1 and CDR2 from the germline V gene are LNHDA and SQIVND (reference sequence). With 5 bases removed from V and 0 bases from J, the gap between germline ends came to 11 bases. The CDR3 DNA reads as TGTGCCAGTAGTCTATGGAGTCCCTCTGGAAACACCATATATTTT. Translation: CASSLWSPSGNTIYF.

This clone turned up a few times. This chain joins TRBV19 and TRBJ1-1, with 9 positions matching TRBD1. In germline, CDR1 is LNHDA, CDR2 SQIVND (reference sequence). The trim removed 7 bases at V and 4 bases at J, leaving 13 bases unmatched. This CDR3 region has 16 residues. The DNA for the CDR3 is TGTGCCAGTATCTTTAGGCCGGGACAGGGTCGCACTGAAGCTTTCTTT. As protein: CASIFRPGQGRTEAFF.

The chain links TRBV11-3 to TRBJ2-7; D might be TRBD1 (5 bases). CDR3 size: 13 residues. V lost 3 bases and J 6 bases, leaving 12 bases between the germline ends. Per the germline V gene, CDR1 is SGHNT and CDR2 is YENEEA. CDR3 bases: TGTGCCAGCAGCTTTGGACATCCTAGCGAGCAGTACTTC. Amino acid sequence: CASSFGHPSEQYF.

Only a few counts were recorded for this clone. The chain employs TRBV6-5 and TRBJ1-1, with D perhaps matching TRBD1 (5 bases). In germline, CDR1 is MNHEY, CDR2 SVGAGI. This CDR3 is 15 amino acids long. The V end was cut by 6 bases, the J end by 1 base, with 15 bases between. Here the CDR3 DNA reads TGTGCCAGCAGCTTGAGGGAGGGGAGGAACACTGAAGCTTTCTTT. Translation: CASSLREGRNTEAFF.

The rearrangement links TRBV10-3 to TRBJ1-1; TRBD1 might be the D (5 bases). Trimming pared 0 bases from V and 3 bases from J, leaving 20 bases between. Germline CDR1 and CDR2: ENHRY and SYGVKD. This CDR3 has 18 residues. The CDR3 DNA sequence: TGTGCCATCAGTGAGTCTGTAGGGACGGCGGGAGGGTACACTGAAGCTTTCTTT. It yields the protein CAISESVGTAGGYTEAFF.

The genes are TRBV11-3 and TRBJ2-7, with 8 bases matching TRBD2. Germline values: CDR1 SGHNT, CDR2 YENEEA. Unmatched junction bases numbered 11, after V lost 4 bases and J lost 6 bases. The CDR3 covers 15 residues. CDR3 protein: CASSSRAGTRREQYF. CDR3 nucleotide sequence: TGTGCCAGCAGCTCCCGGGCCGGGACTAGACGCGAGCAGTACTTC.

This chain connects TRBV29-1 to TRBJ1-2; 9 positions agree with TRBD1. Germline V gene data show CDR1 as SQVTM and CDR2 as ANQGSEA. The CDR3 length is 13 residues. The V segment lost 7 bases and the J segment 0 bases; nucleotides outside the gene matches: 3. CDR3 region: CSAGTGPNYGYTF. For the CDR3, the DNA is TGCAGCGCCGGGACAGGGCCTAACTATGGCTACACCTTC.

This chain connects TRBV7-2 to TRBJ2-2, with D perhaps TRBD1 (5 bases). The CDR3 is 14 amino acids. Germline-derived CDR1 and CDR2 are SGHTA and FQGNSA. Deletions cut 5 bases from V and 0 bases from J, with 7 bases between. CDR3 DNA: TGTGCCAGCAGCACGACAGCGAACACCGGGGAGCTGTTTTTT. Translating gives CASSTTANTGELFF.